The subject of this entry is one T cell receptor (beta chain). The antigen remains unidentified. The whole isolated RNA underwent reverse transcription, so sequencing captured expressed TCRB transcripts. Generated by immunoSEQ multiplex PCR, the TCRdb table keeps only in-frame clones and is missing some. This table has 400,000 or so clones, over 8.5% appearing once. Sorted populations were all over 98% pure. The data derive from a study of beta chain features in type 1 diabetes. Regarding the study as a whole: Since sequencing was performed on cDNA, cells with high TCR expression could be over-represented. Type 1 diabetes patients had moderately but significantly shorter TCRB CDR3s in all four CD4+ subsets.

The CDR3 is made up of 14 amino acids. V was cut by 8 bases and J by 2 bases, with 15 bases left in between. CDR1 MNHNY and CDR2 SVGAGI come from the germline V gene (reference sequence). The chain has TRBV6-6 and TRBJ1-2, with a tentative D call TRBD1 (5 bases). The TCR sequence derives from a man aged 30 to 45 with type 1 diabetes. Specimen: central memory CD4+ T cells from blood. Here the CDR3 DNA reads TGTGCCAGCGTCTCGCCGGGGGGGAACTATGGCTACACCTTC. Encoded protein: CASVSPGGNYGYTF.